The sequence of this T cell receptor (beta chain) was determined in a study of STAT5B mutations in CD4+ large granular lymphocyte leukemia. With V trimmed by 3 bases and J by 0 bases, 2 bases remained unmatched. CDR1 is SGHRS and CDR2 is YFSETQ in the germline V gene. The CDR3 is made up of 15 amino acids. The protocol was immunoSEQ multiplex PCR, while the TCRdb copy is restricted to in-frame clones and leaves out a portion. Among roughly 48,000 clones, about three quarters were seen once, and the ten largest hold approximately 1.5%. The TCR comes from a human donor in good health. This chain uses TRBV5-1 with TRBJ1-4, with 7 bases fitting TRBD1. Sequencing was carried out using CD4+ T cells from blood buffy coats. CDR3 coding DNA: TGCGCCAGCAGCTCGGACAGGTCAACTAATGAAAAACTGTTTTTT. Amino acids: CASSSDRSTNEKLFF.